This T cell receptor beta chain is drawn from a study of T cell changes during pregnancy in multiple sclerosis. Here immunoSEQ multiplex PCR was the method, and the copy in TCRdb shows in-frame clones only, minus some. The table lists 25,000 to 35,000 clones, more than 70% of them singletons, with roughly 5.1% in the top ten. The germline CDR1 and CDR2 sequences are SGHNT and YYREEE (reference sequence). V was pared by 4 bases and J by 1 base, with 3 bases of the junction left unmatched. The CDR3 has 14 amino acids. The chain links TRBV5-4 to TRBJ1-2; 8 positions agree with TRBD1. This TCR came from a female donor with multiple sclerosis, enrolled in a pregnancy study. The sequencing used CD8+ T cells from peripheral blood mononuclear cells, collected in the first trimester of pregnancy. CDR3 sequence (DNA): TGTGCCAGCAGCCAACAGGGGGATAACTATGGCTACACCTTC. This translates into CASSQQGDNYGYTF.